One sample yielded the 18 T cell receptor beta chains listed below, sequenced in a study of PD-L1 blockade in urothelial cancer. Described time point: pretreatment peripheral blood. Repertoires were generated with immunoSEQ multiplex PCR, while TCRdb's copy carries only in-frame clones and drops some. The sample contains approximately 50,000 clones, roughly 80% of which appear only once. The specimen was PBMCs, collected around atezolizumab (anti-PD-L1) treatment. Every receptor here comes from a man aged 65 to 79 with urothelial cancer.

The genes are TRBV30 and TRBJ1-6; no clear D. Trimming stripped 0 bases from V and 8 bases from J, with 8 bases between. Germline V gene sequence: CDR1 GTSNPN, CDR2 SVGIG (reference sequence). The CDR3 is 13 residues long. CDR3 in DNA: TGTGCCTGGAGTGTACAGAGGGATTCACCCCTCCACTTT. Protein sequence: CAWSVQRDSPLHF.

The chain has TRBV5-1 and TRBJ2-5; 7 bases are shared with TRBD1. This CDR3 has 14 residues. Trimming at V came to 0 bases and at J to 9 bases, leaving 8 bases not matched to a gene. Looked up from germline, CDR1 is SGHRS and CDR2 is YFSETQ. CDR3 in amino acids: CASSLGAGGRAQYF. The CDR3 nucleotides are TGCGCCAGCAGCTTGGGGGCAGGGGGAAGGGCCCAGTACTTC.

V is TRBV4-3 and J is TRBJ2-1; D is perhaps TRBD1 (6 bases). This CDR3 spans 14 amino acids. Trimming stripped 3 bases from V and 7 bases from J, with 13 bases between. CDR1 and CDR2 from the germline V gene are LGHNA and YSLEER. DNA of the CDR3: TGCGCCAGCAGCCACGTTGGGGGCGGGAATGAGCAGTTCTTC. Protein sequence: CASSHVGGGNEQFF.

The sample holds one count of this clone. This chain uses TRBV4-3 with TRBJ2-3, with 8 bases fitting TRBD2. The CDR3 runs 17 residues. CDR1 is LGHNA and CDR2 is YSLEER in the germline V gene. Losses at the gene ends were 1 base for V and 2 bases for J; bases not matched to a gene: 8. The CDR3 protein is CASSQGGGGGITDTQYF. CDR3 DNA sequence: TGCGCCAGCAGCCAAGGCGGCGGCGGGGGGATCACAGATACGCAGTATTTT.

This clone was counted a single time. The CDR3 nucleotides read TGTGCCAGCAGTTACGCACAGGGGGCAAGCACAGATACGCAGTATTTT. Protein: CASSYAQGASTDTQYF. The V and J genes are TRBV6-6 and TRBJ2-3; 9 bases align to TRBD1. Germline V gene sequence: CDR1 MNHNY, CDR2 SVGAGI (reference sequence). The J segment lost 0 bases and the V segment lost 2 bases, leaving 3 bases of the junction unmatched. The CDR3 consists of 16 residues.

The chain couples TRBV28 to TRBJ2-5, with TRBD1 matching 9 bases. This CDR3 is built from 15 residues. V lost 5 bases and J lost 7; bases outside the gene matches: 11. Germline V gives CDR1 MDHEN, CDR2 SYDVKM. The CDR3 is CASSPDRGGPRTQYF. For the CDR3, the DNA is TGTGCCAGCAGTCCAGACAGGGGGGGCCCAAGGACCCAGTACTTC.

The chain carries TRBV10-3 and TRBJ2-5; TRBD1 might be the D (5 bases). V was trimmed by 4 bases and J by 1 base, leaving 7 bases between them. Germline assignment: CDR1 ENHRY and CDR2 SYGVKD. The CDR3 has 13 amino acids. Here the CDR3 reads CAISGQIQETQYF. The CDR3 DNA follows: TGTGCCATCAGTGGACAGATCCAAGAGACCCAGTACTTC.

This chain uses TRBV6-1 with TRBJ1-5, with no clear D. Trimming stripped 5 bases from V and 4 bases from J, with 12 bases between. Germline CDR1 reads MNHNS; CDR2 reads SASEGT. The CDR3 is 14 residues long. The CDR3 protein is CASSPRTENQPQHF. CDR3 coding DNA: TGTGCCAGCAGTCCTCGGACTGAGAATCAGCCCCAGCATTTT.

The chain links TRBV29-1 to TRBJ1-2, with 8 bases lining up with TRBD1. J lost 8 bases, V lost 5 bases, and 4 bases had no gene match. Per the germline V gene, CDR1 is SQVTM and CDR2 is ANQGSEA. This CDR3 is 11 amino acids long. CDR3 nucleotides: TGCAGCGTTCGGACAGGGATAGGCTACACCTTC. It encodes CSVRTGIGYTF.

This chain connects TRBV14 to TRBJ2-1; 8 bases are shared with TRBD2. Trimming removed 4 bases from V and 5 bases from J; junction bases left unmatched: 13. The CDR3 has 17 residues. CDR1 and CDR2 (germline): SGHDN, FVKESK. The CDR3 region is CASSLRKTTSGNNEQFF. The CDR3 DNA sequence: TGTGCCAGCAGCCTCCGTAAAACAACTAGCGGTAACAATGAGCAGTTCTTC.

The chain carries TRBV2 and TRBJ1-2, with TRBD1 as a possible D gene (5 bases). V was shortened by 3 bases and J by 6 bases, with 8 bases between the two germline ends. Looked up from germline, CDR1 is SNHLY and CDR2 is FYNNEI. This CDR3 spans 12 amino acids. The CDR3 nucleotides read TGTGCCAGCAGTGACGAAGGGGATGGCTACACCTTC. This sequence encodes CASSDEGDGYTF.

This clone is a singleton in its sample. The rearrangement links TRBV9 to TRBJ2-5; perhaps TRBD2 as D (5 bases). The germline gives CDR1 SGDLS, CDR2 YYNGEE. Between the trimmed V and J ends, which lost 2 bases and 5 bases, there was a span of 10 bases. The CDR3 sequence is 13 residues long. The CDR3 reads CASSVTWRETQYF. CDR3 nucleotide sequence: TGTGCCAGCAGCGTCACGTGGAGGGAGACCCAGTACTTC. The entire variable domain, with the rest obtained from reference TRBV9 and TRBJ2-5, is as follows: DSGVTQTPKHLITATGQRVTLRCSPRSGDLSVYWYQQSLDQGLQFLIQYYNGEERAKGNILERFSAQQFPDLHSELNLSSLELGDSALYFCASSVTWRETQYFGPGTRLLVL.

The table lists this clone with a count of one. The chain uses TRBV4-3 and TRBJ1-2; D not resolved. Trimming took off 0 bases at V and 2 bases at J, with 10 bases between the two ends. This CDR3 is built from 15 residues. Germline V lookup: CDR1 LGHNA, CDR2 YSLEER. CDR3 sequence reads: CASSQDRWQNYGYTF. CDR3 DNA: TGCGCCAGCAGCCAAGATCGTTGGCAGAACTATGGCTACACCTTC.

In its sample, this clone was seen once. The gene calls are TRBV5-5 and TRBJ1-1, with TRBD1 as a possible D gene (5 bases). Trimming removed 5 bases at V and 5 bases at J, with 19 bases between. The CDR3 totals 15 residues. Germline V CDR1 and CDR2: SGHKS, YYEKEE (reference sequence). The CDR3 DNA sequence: TGTGCCAGCAGTCCCGGGGGGAGGGGAGTTACTGAAGCTTTCTTT. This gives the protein CASSPGGRGVTEAFF.

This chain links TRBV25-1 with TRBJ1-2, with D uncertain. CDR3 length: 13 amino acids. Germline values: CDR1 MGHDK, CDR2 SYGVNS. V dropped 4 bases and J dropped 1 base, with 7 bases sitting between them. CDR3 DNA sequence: TGTGCCAGCAGTGCCAAAATTAACTATGGCTACACCTTC. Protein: CASSAKINYGYTF.

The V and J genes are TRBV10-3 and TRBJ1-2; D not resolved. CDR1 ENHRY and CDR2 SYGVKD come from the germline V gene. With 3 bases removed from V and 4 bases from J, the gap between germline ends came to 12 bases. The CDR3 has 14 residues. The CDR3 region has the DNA TGTGCCATCAGTGATTTGAGGGAGTCCTATGGCTACACCTTC. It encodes CAISDLRESYGYTF.

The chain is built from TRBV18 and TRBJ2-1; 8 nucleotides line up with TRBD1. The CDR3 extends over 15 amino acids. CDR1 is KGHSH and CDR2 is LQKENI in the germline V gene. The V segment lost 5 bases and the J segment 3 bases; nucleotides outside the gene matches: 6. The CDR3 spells CASSSRTGSYNEQFF. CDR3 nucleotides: TGTGCCAGCTCATCGCGGACAGGGAGCTACAATGAGCAGTTCTTC.

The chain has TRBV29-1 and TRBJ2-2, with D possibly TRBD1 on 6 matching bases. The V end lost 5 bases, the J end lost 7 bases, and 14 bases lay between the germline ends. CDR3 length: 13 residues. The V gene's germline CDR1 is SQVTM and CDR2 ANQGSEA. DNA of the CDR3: TGCAGCGTTCGACAGGTCCTTGGCGGGGAGCTGTTTTTT. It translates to CSVRQVLGGELFF.